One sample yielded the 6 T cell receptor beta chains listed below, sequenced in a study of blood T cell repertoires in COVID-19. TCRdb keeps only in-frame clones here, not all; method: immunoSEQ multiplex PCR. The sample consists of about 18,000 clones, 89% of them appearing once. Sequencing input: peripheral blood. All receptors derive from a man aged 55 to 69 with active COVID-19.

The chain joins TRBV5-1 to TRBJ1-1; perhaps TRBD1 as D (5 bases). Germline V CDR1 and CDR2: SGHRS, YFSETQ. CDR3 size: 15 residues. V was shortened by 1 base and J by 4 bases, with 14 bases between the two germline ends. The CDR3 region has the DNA TGCGCCAGCAGCTTGTGGTCGCCGGGGGGCACTGAAGCTTTCTTT. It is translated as CASSLWSPGGTEAFF.

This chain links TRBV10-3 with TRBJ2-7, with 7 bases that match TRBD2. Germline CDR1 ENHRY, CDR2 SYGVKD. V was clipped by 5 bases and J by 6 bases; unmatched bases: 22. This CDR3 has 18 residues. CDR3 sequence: CAISTLTPLAAHLSEQYF. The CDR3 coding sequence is TGTGCCATCAGTACCCTGACTCCTCTAGCGGCCCACTTGAGCGAGCAGTACTTC.

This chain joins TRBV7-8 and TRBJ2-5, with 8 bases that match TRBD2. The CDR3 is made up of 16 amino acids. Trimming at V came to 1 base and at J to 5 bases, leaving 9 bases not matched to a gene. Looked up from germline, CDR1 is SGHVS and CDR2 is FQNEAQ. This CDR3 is CASSLVGGGMMETQYF. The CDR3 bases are TGTGCCAGCAGCTTAGTCGGCGGGGGGATGATGGAGACCCAGTACTTC. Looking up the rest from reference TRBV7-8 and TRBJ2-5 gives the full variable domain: GAGVSQSPRYKVAKRGQDVALRCDPISGHVSLFWYQQALGQGPEFLTYFQNEAQLDKSGLPSDRFFAERPEGSVSTLKIQRTQQEDSAVYLCASSLVGGGMMETQYFGPGTRLLVL.

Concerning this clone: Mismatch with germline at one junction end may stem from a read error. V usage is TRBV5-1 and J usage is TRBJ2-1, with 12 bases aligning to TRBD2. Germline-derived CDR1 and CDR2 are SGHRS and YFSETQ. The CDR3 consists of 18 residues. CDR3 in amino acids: CASGIGRLAGASKNDQFF. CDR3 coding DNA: TGCGCCAGCGGAATCGGGAGACTAGCGGGGGCCTCTAAGAATGATCAGTTCTTC.

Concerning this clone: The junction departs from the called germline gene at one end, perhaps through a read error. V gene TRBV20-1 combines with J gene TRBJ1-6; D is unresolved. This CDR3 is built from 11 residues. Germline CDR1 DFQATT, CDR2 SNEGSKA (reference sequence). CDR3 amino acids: CSARGGSPLHF. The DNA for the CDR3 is TGCAGTGCGAGAGGAGGATCACCCCTCCACTTT.

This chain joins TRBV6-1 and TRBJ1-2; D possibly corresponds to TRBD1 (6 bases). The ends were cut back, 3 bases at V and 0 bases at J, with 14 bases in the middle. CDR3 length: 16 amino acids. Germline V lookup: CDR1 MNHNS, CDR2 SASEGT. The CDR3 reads CASSDRGGVANYGYTF. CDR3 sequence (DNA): TGTGCCAGCAGTGATAGGGGGGGCGTAGCTAACTATGGCTACACCTTC.